This entry lists 19 T cell receptor beta chains sequenced from one sample in a study of radiotherapy plus CTLA-4 blockade in lung cancer. Profiled with immunoSEQ multiplex PCR; TCRdb holds only in-frame clones, not every one. The profile shows about 120,000 clones, approximately 90% of them singletons. The sequencing here drew on peripheral blood, taken from a patient treated with radiotherapy plus ipilimumab. These TCRs come from a human donor with non-small cell lung cancer that progressed on radiotherapy plus ipilimumab.

This chain connects TRBV29-1 to TRBJ2-1, with a weak D call TRBD1 (6 bases). Germline V CDR1 and CDR2: SQVTM, ANQGSEA. The length of the CDR3 is 18 residues. Trimming took 4 bases from V and 0 from J, leaving 22 bases between them. For the CDR3, the DNA is TGCAGCGTTGCGTTACTCGTAACAGGGCCCAGCTCCTACAATGAGCAGTTCTTC. Protein product: CSVALLVTGPSSYNEQFF.

A few counts support this clone. CDR3 protein: CASSEPRTAHGETQYF. The CDR3 bases are TGTGCCAGCAGTGAGCCGAGGACAGCCCACGGGGAGACCCAGTACTTC. The V call is TRBV25-1, the J call TRBJ2-5, with D possibly being TRBD1 (6 bases). Germline V gene data show CDR1 as MGHDK and CDR2 as SYGVNS. This CDR3 spans 16 amino acids. The V end lost 3 bases, the J end lost 5 bases, and 19 bases lay between the germline ends.

The chain recombines TRBV23-1 with TRBJ1-3; D gene uncertain. TRBV23-1 is labeled an ORF, and its function is uncertain. Trimming took off 2 bases at V and 4 bases at J, with 6 bases between the two ends. CDR3 length: 13 residues. The CDR3 coding sequence is TGCGCCAGCAGTCAAATTTTCGGAAACACCATATATTTT. Protein product: CASSQIFGNTIYF.

The chain employs TRBV28 and TRBJ2-2; 8 bases fit TRBD2. J gave up 4 bases and V 7 bases, and 8 bases lay outside the gene matches. Germline V CDR1 and CDR2: MDHEN, SYDVKM. This CDR3 is 15 amino acids long. Here the CDR3 reads CASTPGGRRTGELFF. CDR3 nucleotides: TGTGCCAGCACCCCGGGAGGGCGCCGCACCGGGGAGCTGTTTTTT.

V usage is TRBV19 and J usage is TRBJ2-1; TRBD2 agrees at 14 bases. Germline V lookup: CDR1 LNHDA, CDR2 SQIVND (reference sequence). The CDR3 totals 14 residues. Trimming cost V 5 bases and J 9 bases; bases outside gene matches: 3. The DNA of the CDR3 is TGTGCCAGTAGTGACGGACTAGCGGGAGGTGAGCAGTTCTTC. Amino acid sequence: CASSDGLAGGEQFF.

The chain recombines TRBV5-1 with TRBJ2-3; 13 bases agree with TRBD2. The CDR3 length is 17 residues. The ends lost 3 bases at V and 3 bases at J; junction bases unmatched: 7. Germline CDR1 and CDR2: SGHRS and YFSETQ. CDR3 DNA: TGCGCCAGCAGCTCTGGACTAGCGGGAGCGGTGACAGATACGCAGTATTTT. Its translation: CASSSGLAGAVTDTQYF. Drawing the rest from reference TRBV5-1 and TRBJ2-3, the complete variable domain is KAGVTQTPRYLIKTRGQQVTLSCSPISGHRSVSWYQQTPGQGLQFLFEYFSETQRNKGNFPGRFSGRQFSNSRSEMNVSTLELGDSALYLCASSSGLAGAVTDTQYFGPGTRLTVL.

The gene calls are TRBV18 and TRBJ2-5; D ambiguous. Germline-derived CDR1 and CDR2 are KGHSH and LQKENI. The CDR3 spans 12 residues. V was clipped by 3 bases and J by 1 base, with 3 bases between them. CDR3 sequence reads: CASSPTQETQYF. The CDR3 DNA follows: TGTGCCAGCTCACCCACCCAAGAGACCCAGTACTTC.

V gene TRBV19 combines with J gene TRBJ2-6; 9 bases agree with TRBD1. The V and J ends lost 6 bases and 0 bases, in that order; junction bases with no gene match: 9. Germline-derived CDR1 and CDR2 are LNHDA and SQIVND (reference sequence). CDR3 length: 18 amino acids. The CDR3 sequence is CASRTRQGGLSGANVLTF. CDR3 in DNA: TGTGCCAGTAGGACCCGACAGGGGGGCCTCTCTGGGGCCAACGTCCTGACTTTC.

The rearrangement joins TRBV9 to TRBJ2-5; 14 bases map to TRBD2. V was clipped by 4 bases and J by 4 bases; unmatched bases: 3. This CDR3 comprises 15 residues. Germline loops: CDR1 SGDLS, CDR2 YYNGEE. The CDR3 reads CASSNGLAGGETQYF. The CDR3 DNA follows: TGTGCCAGCAGCAACGGACTAGCGGGAGGAGAGACCCAGTACTTC.

This clone was seen only once. The chain combines TRBV28 with TRBJ2-1; a possible D gene is TRBD2 (6 bases). CDR3 length: 18 residues. Per germline, CDR1 MDHEN and CDR2 SYDVKM. Trimming left V 3 bases short and J 5 bases short, with 23 bases between. CDR3 sequence reads: CASSFIGYLELADNEQFF. Written as DNA, the CDR3 is TGTGCCAGCAGTTTCATCGGCTACCTCGAACTAGCCGACAATGAGCAGTTCTTC.

The chain joins TRBV7-6 to TRBJ2-7; D uncertain. Germline CDR1 is SGHVS and CDR2 is FNYEAQ. Trimming took off 5 bases at V and 3 bases at J, with 11 bases between the two ends. The CDR3 runs 13 residues. The CDR3 sequence is CASSAATGYEQYF. Written as DNA, the CDR3 is TGTGCCAGCAGCGCGGCGACTGGCTACGAGCAGTACTTC.

In the case of this clone: The sample contains more than one DNA sequence encoding this CDR3. The chain links TRBV7-9 to TRBJ1-3; no clear D. The CDR3 covers 13 residues. The V end lost 1 base, the J end lost 3 bases, and 4 bases lay between the germline ends. Per the germline V gene, CDR1 is SEHNR and CDR2 is FQNEAQ (reference sequence). CDR3: CASSLGSGNTIYF. The CDR3 DNA reads TGTGCCAGCAGCTTAGGAAGTGGAAACACCATATATTTT.

This chain links TRBV27 with TRBJ1-2, with TRBD1 matching over 8 bases. CDR1 is MNHEY and CDR2 is SMNVEV in the germline V gene (reference sequence). V trimming: 5 bases; J trimming: 4 bases; junction bases outside the gene matches: 6. The CDR3 extends over 14 amino acids. CDR3 coding DNA: TGTGCCAGCAGTGCCAGGGGGCGCGGCTATGGCTACACCTTC. This encodes CASSARGRGYGYTF.

The chain has TRBV11-2 and TRBJ2-3; D remains unclear. Trimming removed 5 bases at V and 6 bases at J, with 15 bases between. Germline V lookup: CDR1 SGHAT, CDR2 FQNNGV. This CDR3 region has 14 residues. Here the CDR3 DNA reads TGTGCCAGCAGCCCGGCCCGTCCCACTGATACGCAGTATTTT. Its protein is CASSPARPTDTQYF. Full variable domain (missing parts from reference TRBV11-2 and TRBJ2-3): EAGVAQSPRYKIIEKRQSVAFWCNPISGHATLYWYQQILGQGPKLLIQFQNNGVVDDSQLPKDRFSAERLKGVDSTLKIQPAKLEDSAVYLCASSPARPTDTQYFGPGTRLTVL.

A few counts support this clone. In nucleotides, the CDR3 is TGTGCCAGCAGGAGGACGGCTACTCATCAGCCCCAGCATTTT. Its protein is CASRRTATHQPQHF. The chain joins TRBV6-5 to TRBJ1-5; D not resolved. CDR1 and CDR2 (germline): MNHEY, SVGAGI. V was shortened by 6 bases and J by 5 bases, with 14 bases between the two germline ends. The CDR3 is made up of 14 amino acids.

This chain uses TRBV2 with TRBJ2-1; 9 positions match TRBD1. This CDR3 contains 13 residues. The V segment lost 6 bases and the J segment 6 bases; nucleotides outside the gene matches: 3. The V gene's germline CDR1 is SNHLY and CDR2 FYNNEI. CDR3 residues: CASRQTGGNEQFF. The CDR3 coding sequence is TGTGCCAGCAGACAGACAGGGGGCAATGAGCAGTTCTTC.

The chain employs TRBV6-1 and TRBJ2-7; tentatively, D is TRBD1 or TRBD2 (5 bases each). The germline CDR1 and CDR2 sequences are MNHNS and SASEGT. Trimming removed 3 bases from V and 0 bases from J, with 12 bases in between. CDR3 length: 15 residues. CDR3 coding DNA: TGTGCCAGCAGTGAGTTTGGGGGAACCTCCTACGAGCAGTACTTC. Translated: CASSEFGGTSYEQYF.

This clone was seen a single time. This chain uses TRBV9 with TRBJ1-4; the D gene is possibly TRBD1 (5 bases). CDR1 is SGDLS, CDR2 YYNGEE, per germline. The CDR3 totals 15 residues. V was pared by 0 bases and J by 10 bases, with 16 bases between. The CDR3 region is CASSVDAGGSGKLFF. The DNA for the CDR3 is TGTGCCAGCAGCGTAGACGCCGGGGGGTCGGGAAAACTGTTTTTT.

The genes are TRBV2 and TRBJ1-5, with D possibly matching TRBD1 (5 bases). There are 14 residues in the CDR3. V lost 7 bases to trimming and J lost 0 bases, with 10 bases between them. Germline CDR1 is SNHLY and CDR2 is FYNNEI. The CDR3 DNA reads as TGTGCCAGCACGACAGCCCATAGCAATCAGCCCCAGCATTTT. As protein: CASTTAHSNQPQHF.